The present T cell receptor beta chain was sequenced within a study of blood T cell repertoires in COVID-19. Study background: COVID-19 samples, acute and convalescent, were from the United States, Italy and Spain. Nucleic acid was either cDNA or gDNA, and it came from T cells, B-cell-depleted T cells, or PBMCs.

Germline lookup yields CDR1 SNHLY and CDR2 FYNNEI. This CDR3 has 15 residues. After removal of 1 base from V and 1 base from J, the junction contained 2 bases not matched to a gene. The repertoire was sequenced with immunoSEQ multiplex PCR; TCRdb's copy has only in-frame clones and lacks some. The sample contains some 150,000 clones, about 87% of which appear only once. This clone was counted between two and nine times. The gene calls are TRBV2 and TRBJ2-7, with 9 bases fitting TRBD1. The receptor comes from a man in his forties or fifties with active COVID-19. Material: peripheral blood. The CDR3 region is CASSEGGTGSYEQYF. Here the CDR3 DNA reads TGTGCCAGCAGTGAAGGGGGGACAGGGTCCTACGAGCAGTACTTC.